The 16 T cell receptor beta chains in this list originate from one sample, sequenced in a study of blood T cell repertoires in COVID-19. Sequencing was performed with immunoSEQ multiplex PCR; in TCRdb, only in-frame clones are kept and a portion is missing. The repertoire consists of some 360,000 clones, with 80% to 90% occurring once and the leading ten covering under 3%. The specimen sequenced was peripheral blood. These receptors were collected from a woman between 55 and 75 years old with COVID-19, enrolled during active disease.

J is TRBJ1-2 and V is TRBV9, with 9 bases that match TRBD1. Trimming at V came to 5 bases and at J to 6 bases, leaving 5 bases not matched to a gene. Germline CDR1 reads SGDLS; CDR2 reads YYNGEE. This CDR3 is 13 amino acids long. The CDR3: CASRGQGGHGYTF. The CDR3 DNA is TGTGCCAGCAGGGGACAGGGAGGGCATGGCTACACCTTC.

The J gene is TRBJ1-1, the V gene TRBV10-3; D remains unclear. The CDR3 is 12 amino acids. Per the germline V gene, CDR1 is ENHRY and CDR2 is SYGVKD. V was trimmed by 6 bases and J by 6 bases, leaving 11 bases between them. The CDR3 is CAISRGSPEAFF. The CDR3 nucleotides read TGTGCCATCAGCCGCGGGAGCCCTGAAGCTTTCTTT.

The V gene is TRBV5-1, the J gene TRBJ2-5; 11 nucleotides match TRBD2. V gave up 0 bases and J gave up 4 bases; unmatched junction bases: 2. Germline CDR1 is SGHRS and CDR2 is YFSETQ. CDR3 length equals 15 residues. CDR3 amino acids: CASSLAGTSGETQYF. As DNA, the CDR3 is TGCGCCAGCAGCTTGGCGGGGACTAGCGGAGAGACCCAGTACTTC.

The V and J genes are TRBV7-6 and TRBJ2-1, with a possible D match to TRBD1 (6 bases). With 1 base removed from V and 9 bases from J, the gap between germline ends came to 13 bases. CDR1 and CDR2 from the germline V gene are SGHVS and FNYEAQ. This CDR3 spans 14 amino acids. CDR3 DNA sequence: TGTGCCAGCAGCTTAGGTACAGGGACAACTGAGCAGTTCTTC. This codes for CASSLGTGTTEQFF.

This clone was seen more than once but under ten times. Additional DNA sequences in this sample encode the identical CDR3. The chain is built from TRBV7-9 and TRBJ1-1; D unresolved. V lost 1 base and J lost 1, with 7 bases in between. The germline CDR1 and CDR2 sequences are SEHNR and FQNEAQ (reference sequence). The CDR3 runs to 14 residues. The DNA for the CDR3 is TGTGCCAGCAGCTTAGGACAAACGAACACTGAAGCTTTCTTT. This codes for CASSLGQTNTEAFF.

The chain carries TRBV10-1 and TRBJ2-4, with 7 bases fitting TRBD2. CDR1 and CDR2 (germline): WNHNN, SYGVQD (reference sequence). The ends lost 2 bases at V and 3 bases at J; junction bases unmatched: 1. The CDR3 contains 14 residues. The CDR3 loop reads CASSEGGVKNIQYF. The CDR3 coding sequence is TGCGCCAGCAGTGAGGGGGGGGTCAAAAACATTCAGTACTTC.

The chain couples TRBV30 to TRBJ2-3, with TRBD2 matching over 12 bases. This CDR3 is 16 amino acids long. The V gene end was trimmed by 2 bases and the J gene end by 3 bases; junction bases not matched to a gene: 6. Per germline, CDR1 GTSNPN and CDR2 SVGIG (reference sequence). The CDR3 coding sequence is TGTGCCTGGAGTCTTGGACTAGCGGGGCCTACAGATACGCAGTATTTT. This sequence encodes CAWSLGLAGPTDTQYF.

The gene calls are TRBV9 and TRBJ2-1; TRBD2 is a possible D gene (6 bases). The CDR3 runs 15 residues. The V end lost 4 bases, the J end lost 3 bases, and 14 bases lay between the germline ends. Germline V gene sequence: CDR1 SGDLS, CDR2 YYNGEE. The chain's CDR3 is CASSPGGPNYNEQFF. The CDR3 DNA sequence: TGTGCCAGCAGCCCCGGGGGACCCAACTACAATGAGCAGTTCTTC. The whole variable domain, remainder taken from reference TRBV9 and TRBJ2-1, is DSGVTQTPKHLITATGQRVTLRCSPRSGDLSVYWYQQSLDQGLQFLIQYYNGEERAKGNILERFSAQQFPDLHSELNLSSLELGDSALYFCASSPGGPNYNEQFFGPGTRLTVL.

V usage is TRBV4-2 and J usage is TRBJ1-2; D remains ambiguous. V lost 3 bases and J lost 5, with 7 bases in between. Germline values: CDR1 LGHNA, CDR2 YNFKEQ. CDR3 length: 12 amino acids. In nucleotides, the CDR3 is TGTGCCAGCAGCCACCCTAGTTATGGCTACACCTTC. The encoded protein is CASSHPSYGYTF.

The chain links TRBV19 to TRBJ1-5; TRBD1 matches 10 bases. This CDR3 is built from 15 residues. Trimming at V came to 4 bases and at J to 4 bases, leaving 4 bases not matched to a gene. In germline, CDR1 is LNHDA, CDR2 SQIVND (reference sequence). The CDR3: CASSKGQGYNQPQHF. CDR3 nucleotide sequence: TGTGCCAGTAGTAAGGGACAGGGGTATAATCAGCCCCAGCATTTT.

V gene TRBV3-1 (or the pseudogene TRBV3-2) combines with J gene TRBJ1-2; 10 positions match TRBD1. This CDR3 comprises 15 residues. The junction had 11 bases not matched to a gene; V was cut back by 6 bases and J by 7 bases. Per the germline V gene, CDR1 is LGHDT and CDR2 is YNNKEL (reference sequence). The CDR3: CASRRGTGAISGYTF. The DNA for the CDR3 is TGTGCCAGCAGGAGGGGGACAGGGGCCATTTCTGGCTACACCTTC.

This sequence joins TRBV11-2 and TRBJ1-4; maybe TRBD1 (5 bases). In germline, CDR1 is SGHAT, CDR2 FQNNGV. V dropped 5 bases and J dropped 8 bases, with 18 bases sitting between them. The length of the CDR3 is 15 residues. The CDR3: CASSPWGGGEEKLFF. CDR3 DNA: TGTGCCAGCAGCCCATGGGGGGGAGGAGAGGAAAAACTGTTTTTT.

The chain has TRBV9 and TRBJ2-1, with 10 bases aligning to TRBD2. CDR1 and CDR2 (germline): SGDLS, YYNGEE. The CDR3 runs to 14 residues. Losses at the gene ends were 3 bases for V and 8 bases for J; bases not matched to a gene: 5. The CDR3 region has the DNA TGTGCCAGCAGCGGAGCCGGGACTAGCGATGAGCAGTTCTTC. Its translation is CASSGAGTSDEQFF.

This clone has a handful of counts. The CDR3 nucleotides read TGTGCCAGCAGCACAGGTCCGGCCCAGGAAAAACTGTTTTTT. It is translated as CASSTGPAQEKLFF. V usage is TRBV5-5 and J usage is TRBJ1-4; perhaps TRBD1 as D (5 bases). The V end lost 4 bases, the J end lost 8 bases, and 15 bases lay between the germline ends. Per the germline V gene, CDR1 is SGHKS and CDR2 is YYEKEE (reference sequence). CDR3 length equals 14 residues.

The CDR3 reads CASSPRDTGYTF. In DNA, the CDR3 is TGTGCCAGCAGTCCCCGGGACACAGGCTACACCTTC. The V and J genes are TRBV12-3 or TRBV12-4 and TRBJ1-2, with D perhaps matching TRBD1 (6 bases). Trimming pared 5 bases from V and 8 bases from J, leaving 12 bases between. The CDR3 loop spans 12 amino acids.

The gene calls are TRBV19 and TRBJ2-3, with TRBD1 matching 7 bases. With 9 bases clipped from V and 3 bases from J, the junction kept 9 bases outside the gene matches. CDR1 LNHDA and CDR2 SQIVND come from the germline V gene (reference sequence). The CDR3 has 14 residues. The DNA of the CDR3 is TGTGCCAGCCAGGGGGTGATGAGGACAGATACGCAGTATTTT. Its protein product is CASQGVMRTDTQYF.